This is a list of T cell receptor beta chains from one sample in a study of regulatory T cells in long-lasting Graves disease. Each CDR3 protein gets one entry after TCRdb re-called the multiplex PCR reads with MiXCR. The data show under 300,000 distinct CDR3 sequences, with around 20% seen just once and 14% held by the top ten. The sample in question was peripheral blood mononuclear cells (PBMCs), obtained at new diagnosis, from a patient treated with antithyroid drugs. These receptors all come from a female donor with Graves disease. CDR3s include the opening cysteine and the closing phenylalanine or tryptophan. The order of the fields is CDR3 protein, CDR3 DNA, J gene, V gene, clone size, D gene. A D gene is named only where the DNA matches it firmly. Expanded clones get a size class; other rows say once, few or many, or leave the size out.

CDR3aa: CASSLVGHPRSSYEQYF
CDR3nt: TGTGCCAGCAGCTTAGTCGGACACCCAAGGAGCTCCTACGAGCAGTACTTC
j_gene: TRBJ2-7
v_gene: TRBV7-2
abundance: .
d_gene: .

CDR3aa: CASERGQGRNTEAFF
CDR3nt: TGTGCCAGCGAACGAGGACAGGGGAGGAACACTGAAGCTTTCTTT
j_gene: TRBJ1-1
v_gene: TRBV6-1
abundance: many
d_gene: TRBD1

CDR3aa: CASRPTGVNTEAFF
CDR3nt: TGTGCCAGCAGACCCACGGGAGTGAACACTGAAGCTTTCTTT
j_gene: TRBJ1-1
v_gene: TRBV12-3/TRBV12-4
abundance: many
d_gene: .

CDR3aa: CASSFQGARYGYTF
CDR3nt: TGTGCCAGCAGCTTCCAGGGGGCGCGGTATGGCTACACCTTC
j_gene: TRBJ1-2
v_gene: TRBV5-4
abundance: many
d_gene: TRBD1

CDR3aa: CSARGGGARSYNEQFF
CDR3nt: TGCAGTGCTAGAGGGGGAGGGGCTCGGTCCTACAATGAGCAGTTCTTC
j_gene: TRBJ2-1
v_gene: TRBV20-1
abundance: many
d_gene: TRBD2

CDR3aa: CASSRPWTEAFF
CDR3nt: TGTGCCAGCAGTAGACCCTGGACTGAAGCTTTCTTT
j_gene: TRBJ1-1
v_gene: TRBV12-3/TRBV12-4
abundance: .
d_gene: .

CDR3aa: CSASPALRPNSPLHF
CDR3nt: TGCAGTGCTAGTCCGGCTTTAAGGCCTAATTCACCCCTCCACTTT
j_gene: TRBJ1-6
v_gene: TRBV20-1
abundance: .
d_gene: .

CDR3aa: CASSSLDPSSYNEQFF
CDR3nt: TGTGCCAGCAGTTCCCTTGACCCGAGCTCCTACAATGAGCAGTTCTTC
j_gene: TRBJ2-1
v_gene: TRBV12-3/TRBV12-4
abundance: many
d_gene: .

CDR3aa: CASSPSGGVNTGELFF
CDR3nt: TGTGCCAGCAGCCCTAGCGGGGGGGTGAACACCGGGGAGCTGTTTTTT
j_gene: TRBJ2-2
v_gene: TRBV7-2
abundance: many
d_gene: TRBD2

CDR3aa: CSVGAKWDQPQHF
CDR3nt: TGCAGTGTCGGGGCCAAGTGGGATCAGCCCCAGCATTTT
j_gene: TRBJ1-5
v_gene: TRBV20-1
abundance: .
d_gene: .

CDR3aa: CASSQGVITGELFF
CDR3nt: TGTGCCAGCAGTCAGGGGGTAATCACCGGGGAGCTGTTTTTT
j_gene: TRBJ2-2
v_gene: TRBV7-7
abundance: many
d_gene: TRBD1

CDR3aa: CASRGVLAGGNNEQFF
CDR3nt: TGTGCCAGCAGAGGGGTACTAGCGGGAGGAAACAATGAGCAGTTCTTC
j_gene: TRBJ2-1
v_gene: TRBV2
abundance: many
d_gene: TRBD2

CDR3aa: CASSQEAVYSSYEQYF
CDR3nt: TGCGCCAGCAGCCAAGAGGCGGTTTACAGTTCCTACGAGCAGTACTTC
j_gene: TRBJ2-7
v_gene: TRBV7-2
abundance: few
d_gene: .

CDR3aa: CSVEDPRGQGYGYTF
CDR3nt: TGCAGCGTTGAAGATCCGAGAGGACAGGGGTATGGCTACACCTTC
j_gene: TRBJ1-2
v_gene: TRBV29-1
abundance: many
d_gene: TRBD1

CDR3aa: CASSLKRDEQYF
CDR3nt: TGTGCCAGCAGTTTAAAGAGAGACGAGCAGTACTTC
j_gene: TRBJ2-7
v_gene: TRBV6-5
abundance: many
d_gene: .

CDR3aa: CASSLVWQQETQYF
CDR3nt: TGTGCCAGCAGCTTAGTTTGGCAGCAAGAGACCCAGTACTTC
j_gene: TRBJ2-5
v_gene: TRBV7-2
abundance: many
d_gene: .

CDR3aa: CASSYAGGATDTQYF
CDR3nt: TGTGCCAGCAGTTACGCGGGAGGGGCCACAGATACGCAGTATTTT
j_gene: TRBJ2-3
v_gene: TRBV12-3/TRBV12-4
abundance: many
d_gene: TRBD2

CDR3aa: CALSLDNSPLHF
CDR3nt: TGTGCCCTTTCCCTAGACAATTCACCCCTCCACTTT
j_gene: TRBJ1-6
v_gene: TRBV7-9
abundance: many
d_gene: .